These T cell receptor beta chains were read from a single sample in a study of blood T cell repertoires in COVID-19. Profiling relied on immunoSEQ multiplex PCR, and the TCRdb table lists in-frame clones only, not all of them. Here the sample spans over 95,000 clones, around 85% being singletons. The specimen was peripheral blood. All receptors come from a human donor in a cohort sampled during active COVID-19. Both conserved end residues are part of each CDR3. The D gene is left open where the match is weak. Where a row states a size, it is once, few, many or the class of an expanded clone; other rows omit it.

clone_size j_call v_call d_call cdr3_nt cdr3_aa
NA TRBJ2-3 TRBV5-1 TRBD2 TGCGCCAGCACCGTAGCGGGGCTAGATACGCAGTATTTT CASTVAGLDTQYF
medium-sized TRBJ1-2 TRBV21-1 NA TGTGCCAGCAGCGACGCACACAGGGGGCGCCTCAACTATGGCTACACCTTC CASSDAHRGRLNYGYTF
NA TRBJ1-1 TRBV6-5 NA TGTGCCAGCAGTTACTCGAGGGCAGCCGAAGCTTTCTTT CASSYSRAAEAFF
NA TRBJ1-3 TRBV19 NA TGTGCCAGCAGTTGGGGGGGCGTCGGAAACACCATATATTTT CASSWGGVGNTIYF
few TRBJ1-6 TRBV18 NA TGTGCCAGCTCACCGACGGGTTTGGTAGGAGCATATTCACCCCTCCACTTT CASSPTGLVGAYSPLHF
once TRBJ1-5 TRBV9 NA TGTGCCAGCAGTGCGACAGATAGCAATCAGCCCCAGCATTTT CASSATDSNQPQHF
NA TRBJ2-7 TRBV4-3 TRBD2 TGCGCCAGCAGCCTGCGGACTAGTAGGGGCGAGCAGTACTTC CASSLRTSRGEQYF
few TRBJ2-3 TRBV9 TRBD2 TGTGCCAGCAGCACCCGGGACTACTCACCTAGCACAGATACGCAGTATTTT CASSTRDYSPSTDTQYF
NA TRBJ1-1 TRBV5-1 NA TGCGCCAGCAGGAATCAGGGGAACACTGAAGCTTTCTTT CASRNQGNTEAFF
NA TRBJ1-5 TRBV19 NA TGTGCCAGTAGTATGGGGGCCTGGGAACAGCCCCAGCATTTT CASSMGAWEQPQHF
NA TRBJ2-7 TRBV7-2 TRBD1 TGTGCCAGCAGACGACCGGGACAGCGCTACGAGCAGTACTTC CASRRPGQRYEQYF
NA TRBJ2-1 TRBV2 TRBD2 TGTGCCAGCAGTGAACTAGCGGAGCTCTACAATGAGCAGTTCTTC CASSELAELYNEQFF
once TRBJ2-7 TRBV19 TRBD1 TGTGCCAGTAGTATCGGGGGACAGGGTGCAACGTACTTC CASSIGGQGATYF
NA TRBJ2-1 TRBV7-2 TRBD1 TGTGCCAGCAGCGTTAGGGACAGGGTAGGTGAGCAGTTCTTC CASSVRDRVGEQFF
NA TRBJ1-2 TRBV11-2 TRBD1 TGTGCCAGCACCATGCTTGGGACAGACAACTATGGCTACACCTTC CASTMLGTDNYGYTF
NA TRBJ1-1 TRBV7-9 NA TGTGCCAGCAGCTCCAGTGGTATCGCTGGCGCTTTCTTT CASSSSGIAGAFF
NA TRBJ2-3 TRBV28 TRBD1 TGTGCCAGCAGTTTACTGGGACAGGGGGACCCAACGCAGTATTTT CASSLLGQGDPTQYF
NA TRBJ1-5 TRBV7-9 NA TGTGCCAGCAGCTTACCGGAGCCAAATCAGCCCCAGCATTTT CASSLPEPNQPQHF
NA TRBJ1-1 TRBV5-1 TRBD1 TGCGCCAGCAGCTTGTTTGGACAGGGTTATACTGAAGCTTTCTTT CASSLFGQGYTEAFF
NA TRBJ2-1 TRBV2 TRBD1 TGTGCCAGCAGAGAGACAGGGGCCCACAATGAGCAGTTCTTC CASRETGAHNEQFF
NA TRBJ1-2 TRBV11-2 TRBD1 TGTGCCAGCAGCTCCGGACAGGCCGCCTATGGCTACACCTTC CASSSGQAAYGYTF
NA TRBJ1-5 TRBV6-6 NA TGTGCCAGCAGTGCCTCCACGGGGCAGCCCCAGCATTTT CASSASTGQPQHF
NA TRBJ2-7 TRBV24-1 NA TGTGCCACCAGTGATTCAAACGAGCAGTACTTC CATSDSNEQYF
NA TRBJ2-3 TRBV19 TRBD2 TGTGCCAGTAGTCATAGCGGGGGAAACACAGATACGCAGTATTTT CASSHSGGNTDTQYF
once TRBJ2-1 TRBV5-1 TRBD2 TGCGCCAGCAGCTTGAGCCTAGCGGGGGGTAGGCATGAGCAGTTCTTC CASSLSLAGGRHEQFF
once TRBJ2-5 TRBV3-1/TRBV3-2 NA TGTGCCAGCAGCCGGCGGCGCCAAGAGACCCAGTACTTC CASSRRRQETQYF
NA TRBJ2-1 TRBV23-1 NA TGCGCCAGCAGTCAAATGGTCAGACTGAGCTCCTACAATGAGCAGTTCTTC CASSQMVRLSSYNEQFF
NA TRBJ2-3 TRBV6-6 NA TGTGCCAGCAGTAGATCGACTCAAACCTCCGCAGATACGCAGTATTTT CASSRSTQTSADTQYF
once TRBJ1-2 TRBV28 TRBD1 TGTGCCAGCAGCCTAGGACAGGGCAGTGGCTACACCTTC CASSLGQGSGYTF
NA TRBJ1-6 TRBV9 NA TGTGCCAGCAGCGTAGACCAGATCTATAATTCACCCCTCCACTTT CASSVDQIYNSPLHF
NA TRBJ1-1 TRBV15 TRBD1 TGTGCCACCAGCAGTTCAGGGGGCGGGAGAGCTTTCTTT CATSSSGGGRAFF
NA TRBJ2-5 TRBV28 NA TGTGCCAGCAGTTGGGGGGGGCCGGTAGAGACCCAGTACTTC CASSWGGPVETQYF
NA TRBJ1-1 TRBV6-1 TRBD1 TGTGCCAGCAGTGAAGACAGGGGGCGAACTGAAGCTTTCTTT CASSEDRGRTEAFF
NA TRBJ1-2 TRBV27 TRBD1 TGTGCCAGCAGCCCCGCCGGGACAGTCTATGGCTACACCTTC CASSPAGTVYGYTF
NA TRBJ1-2 TRBV7-2 NA TGTGCCAGCAGCTTAGCGCGAGGATTCGGCTATGGCTACACCTTC CASSLARGFGYGYTF
few TRBJ1-5 TRBV7-9 TRBD1 TGTGCCAGCACCTGTCCTTCGGACAGGGAGAATCGCAATCAGCCCCAGCATTTT CASTCPSDRENRNQPQHF
NA TRBJ2-7 TRBV7-9 TRBD2 TGTGCCAGTTCCCTAGCGGGGGGCGATGAGCAGTACTTC CASSLAGGDEQYF
NA TRBJ1-1 TRBV7-6 TRBD1 TGTGCCAGCAGCTTAATGGGGACAGGGGATACTGAAGCTTTCTTT CASSLMGTGDTEAFF
once TRBJ2-7 TRBV9 NA TGTGCCAGCAGCCCCCGGGTGGCCAGCTCCTACGAGCAGTACTTC CASSPRVASSYEQYF